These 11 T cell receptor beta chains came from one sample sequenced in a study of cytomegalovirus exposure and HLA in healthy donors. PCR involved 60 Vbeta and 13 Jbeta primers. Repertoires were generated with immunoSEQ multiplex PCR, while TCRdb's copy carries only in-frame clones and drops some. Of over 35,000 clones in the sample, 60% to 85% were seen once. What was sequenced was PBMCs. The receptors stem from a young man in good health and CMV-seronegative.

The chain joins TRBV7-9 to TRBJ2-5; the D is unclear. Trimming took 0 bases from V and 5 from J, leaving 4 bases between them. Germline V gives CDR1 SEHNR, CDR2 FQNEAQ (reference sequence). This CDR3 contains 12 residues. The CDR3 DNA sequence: TGTGCCAGCAGCTTAGCCGGGGAGACCCAGTACTTC. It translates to CASSLAGETQYF.

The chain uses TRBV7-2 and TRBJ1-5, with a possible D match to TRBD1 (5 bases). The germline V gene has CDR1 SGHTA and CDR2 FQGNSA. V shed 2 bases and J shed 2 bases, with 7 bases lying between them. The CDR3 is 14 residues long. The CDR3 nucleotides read TGTGCCAGCAGCTTACAACAGGGCAATCAGCCCCAGCATTTT. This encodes CASSLQQGNQPQHF.

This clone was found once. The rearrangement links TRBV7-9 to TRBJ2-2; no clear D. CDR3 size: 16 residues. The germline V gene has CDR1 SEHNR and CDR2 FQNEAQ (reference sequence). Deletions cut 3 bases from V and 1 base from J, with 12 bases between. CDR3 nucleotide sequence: TGTGCCAGCAGCTTTCCTCGTGGGCAGAACACCGGGGAGCTGTTTTTT. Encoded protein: CASSFPRGQNTGELFF.

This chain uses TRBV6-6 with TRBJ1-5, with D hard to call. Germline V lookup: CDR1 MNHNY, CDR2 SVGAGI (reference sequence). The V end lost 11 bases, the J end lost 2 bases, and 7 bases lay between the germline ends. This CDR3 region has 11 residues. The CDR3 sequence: CAAGGNQPQHF. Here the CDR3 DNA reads TGTGCCGCCGGGGGCAATCAGCCCCAGCATTTT.

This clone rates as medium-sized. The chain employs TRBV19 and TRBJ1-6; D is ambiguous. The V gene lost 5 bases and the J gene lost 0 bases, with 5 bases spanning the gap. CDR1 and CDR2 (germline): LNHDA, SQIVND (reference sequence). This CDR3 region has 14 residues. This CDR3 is CASSYSSYNSPLHF. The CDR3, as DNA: TGTGCCAGTAGTTACAGCTCCTATAATTCACCCCTCCACTTT.

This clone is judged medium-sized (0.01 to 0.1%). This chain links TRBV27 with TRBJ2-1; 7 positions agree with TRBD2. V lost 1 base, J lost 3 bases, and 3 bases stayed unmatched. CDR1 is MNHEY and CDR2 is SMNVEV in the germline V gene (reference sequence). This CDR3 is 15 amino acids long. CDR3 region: CASSLYGGSYNEQFF. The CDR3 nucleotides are TGTGCCAGCAGTTTATACGGCGGGAGCTACAATGAGCAGTTCTTC.

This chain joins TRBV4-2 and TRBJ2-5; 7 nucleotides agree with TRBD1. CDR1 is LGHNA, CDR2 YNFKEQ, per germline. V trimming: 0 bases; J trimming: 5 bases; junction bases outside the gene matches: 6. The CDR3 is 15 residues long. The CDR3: CASSQDFAGGETQYF. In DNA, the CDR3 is TGTGCCAGCAGCCAAGATTTCGCAGGGGGTGAGACCCAGTACTTC.

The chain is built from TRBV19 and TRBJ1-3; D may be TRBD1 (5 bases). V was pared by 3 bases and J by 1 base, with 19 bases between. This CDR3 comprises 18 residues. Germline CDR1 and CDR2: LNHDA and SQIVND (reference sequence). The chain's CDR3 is CASSIGQGKALSGNTIYF. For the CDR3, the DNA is TGTGCCAGTAGTATTGGGCAGGGCAAAGCCTTATCTGGAAACACCATATATTTT.

The CDR3 loop is CSVVIREVTEAFF. CDR3 sequence (DNA): TGCAGCGTTGTTATCAGGGAGGTCACTGAAGCTTTCTTT. J is TRBJ1-1 and V is TRBV29-1; a possible D gene is TRBD1 (5 bases). This CDR3 spans 13 amino acids. V gave up 4 bases and J gave up 4 bases, with 13 bases separating them. Germline lookup yields CDR1 SQVTM and CDR2 ANQGSEA.

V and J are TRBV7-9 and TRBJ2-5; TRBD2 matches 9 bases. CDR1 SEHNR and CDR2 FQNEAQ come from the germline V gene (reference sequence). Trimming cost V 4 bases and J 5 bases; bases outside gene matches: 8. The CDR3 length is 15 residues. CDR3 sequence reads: CASSYSGSASETQYF. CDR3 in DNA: TGTGCCAGCAGCTATAGCGGGAGCGCCTCGGAGACCCAGTACTTC.

CDR3 residues: CASSLTSGFYGDTQYF. DNA of the CDR3: TGTGCCAGCAGCTTAACTAGCGGGTTTTACGGAGATACGCAGTATTTT. The rearrangement uses TRBV7-8 and TRBJ2-3, with 9 bases identical to TRBD2. The germline V gene encodes CDR1 SGHVS and CDR2 FQNEAQ. V shed 2 bases, J shed 5 bases, and the junction held 8 bases outside the gene matches. CDR3 length: 16 amino acids.